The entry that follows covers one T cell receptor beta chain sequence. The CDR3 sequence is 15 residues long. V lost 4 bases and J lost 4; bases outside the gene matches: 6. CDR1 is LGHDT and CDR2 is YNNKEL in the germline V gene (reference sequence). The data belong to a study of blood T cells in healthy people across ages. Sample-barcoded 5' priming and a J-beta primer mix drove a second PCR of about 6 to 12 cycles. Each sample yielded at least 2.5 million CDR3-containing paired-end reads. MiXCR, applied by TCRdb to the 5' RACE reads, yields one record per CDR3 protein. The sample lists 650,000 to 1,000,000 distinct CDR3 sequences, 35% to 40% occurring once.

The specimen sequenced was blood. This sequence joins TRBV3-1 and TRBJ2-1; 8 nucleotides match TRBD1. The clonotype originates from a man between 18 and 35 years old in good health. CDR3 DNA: TGTGCCAGCAGCCGCGACAGGGGTTTTTACAATGAGCAGTTCTTC. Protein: CASSRDRGFYNEQFF.